This T cell receptor beta chain was obtained from a study of PD-1 blockade in classical Hodgkin lymphoma. Background on the study: On a schedule of every 2 weeks, patients received nivolumab 3 mg/kg intravenously. Notes on the study in general: By C4D1 there was a significant rise in CD4+ TCR diversity but not in CD8+ TCR diversity. The repertoire differences lack a defined cause, possibly disease activity or prior therapy. Excluded were patients who started nivolumab under 1 year after ASCT, a group that had lower diversity.

The data were produced by immunoSEQ multiplex PCR, yet TCRdb's version contains in-frame clones alone and is incomplete. Here the sample spans tens of thousands of clones, 76% being singletons. Each of the patients experienced relapse following autologous stem cell transplantation, and their brentuximab vedotin exposure differed. Notes on this clone: What it binds is unknown.

Per the germline V gene, CDR1 is SGHTA and CDR2 is FQGNSA. V was cut by 5 bases and J by 3 bases, with 7 bases left in between. This CDR3 has 12 residues. The chain uses TRBV7-2 and TRBJ1-1; D ambiguous. The clonotype comes from a human donor with classical Hodgkin lymphoma. Sequenced here: peripheral blood mononuclear cells (PBMCs), sampled at baseline. CDR3 sequence reads: CASSPLYTEAFF. The CDR3 DNA reads as TGTGCCAGCAGCCCCCTCTACACTGAAGCTTTCTTT.